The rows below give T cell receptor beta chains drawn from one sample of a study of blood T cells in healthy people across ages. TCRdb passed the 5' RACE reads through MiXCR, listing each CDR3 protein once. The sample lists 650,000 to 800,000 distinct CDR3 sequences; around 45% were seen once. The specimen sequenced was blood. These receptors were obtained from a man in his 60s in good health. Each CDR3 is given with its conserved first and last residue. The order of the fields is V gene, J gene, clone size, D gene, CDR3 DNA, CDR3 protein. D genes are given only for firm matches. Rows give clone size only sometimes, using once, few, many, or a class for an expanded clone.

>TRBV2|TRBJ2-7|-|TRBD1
TGTGCCAGCAGTGAAGCGTCGACAGGGTACTCCTACGAGCAGTACTTC
CASSEASTGYSYEQYF
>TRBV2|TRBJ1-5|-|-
TGTGCCAGCGGCGACAAGCCGCCGGAGCCCCAGCATTTT
CASGDKPPEPQHF
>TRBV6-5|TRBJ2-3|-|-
TGTGCCAGCAGTTACCCCTCCCGCGGGACAGCTTCGAGCACAGATACGCAGTATTTT
CASSYPSRGTASSTDTQYF
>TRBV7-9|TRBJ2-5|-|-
TGTGCCAGCAGCTTAGTATTTCCCCAAGAGACCCAGTACTTC
CASSLVFPQETQYF
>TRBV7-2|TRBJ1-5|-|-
TGTGCCAGCAGCTTAAGTGATTTTCAGCCCCAGCATTTT
CASSLSDFQPQHF
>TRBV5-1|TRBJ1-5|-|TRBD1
TGCGCCAGCAGCTGGTCATGGCTACCGGGACAGGGGGAACTTAGCAATCAGCCCCAGCATTTT
CASSWSWLPGQGELSNQPQHF
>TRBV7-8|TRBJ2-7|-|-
TGTGCCAGCAGCACTAACACATTTGAGCAGTACTTC
CASSTNTFEQYF
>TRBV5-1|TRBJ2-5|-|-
TGCGCCAGCAGCTTGTTAGCGCCGGCGGACCAAGAGACCCAGTACTTC
CASSLLAPADQETQYF
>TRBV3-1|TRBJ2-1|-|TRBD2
TGTGCCAGCAGCCAAGACATAGGACTAGCGGGGTATCATGATGAGCAGTTCTTC
CASSQDIGLAGYHDEQFF
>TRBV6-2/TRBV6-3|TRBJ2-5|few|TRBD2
TGTGCCAGCAGTTACTCGGGCAGCGGGGAAGAGACCCAGTACTTC
CASSYSGSGEETQYF
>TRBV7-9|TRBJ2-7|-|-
TGTGCCAGCAGCTTATCGGACAAGAGTGTAGGCGAGCAGTACTTC
CASSLSDKSVGEQYF
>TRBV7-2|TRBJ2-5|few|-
TGTGCCAGCAGCCCCCGGGTAGGCTCGACCCAGTACTTC
CASSPRVGSTQYF
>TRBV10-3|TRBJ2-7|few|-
TGTGCCATCAGTGAACATGGTCTTTACCTCTCCTACGAGCAGTACTTC
CAISEHGLYLSYEQYF
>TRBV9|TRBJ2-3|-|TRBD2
TGTGCCAGCAGCGTACGCGGGGGAAGCACAGATACGCAGTATTTT
CASSVRGGSTDTQYF
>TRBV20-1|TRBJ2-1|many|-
TGCAGTGCTACCGGGTACAATGAGCAGTTCTTC
CSATGYNEQFF
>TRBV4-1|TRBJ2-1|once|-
TGCGCCAGCGGCCACGGGTCAGGGCAGTTCTTC
CASGHGSGQFF
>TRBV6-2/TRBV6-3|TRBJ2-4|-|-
TGTGCCAGCGGCCACAATGAGCAGTACTTC
CASGHNEQYF
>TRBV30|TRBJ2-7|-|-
TGTGCCTGGGACCGCACAGGGTTGGGTGAGCAGTACTTC
CAWDRTGLGEQYF
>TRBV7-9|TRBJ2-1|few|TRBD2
TGTGCCAGCAGCCCCGGGGGGGGGCCCTTCAATGAGCAGTTCTTC
CASSPGGGPFNEQFF
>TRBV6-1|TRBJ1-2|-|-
TGTGCCAGCAGTGAAGGCCCGGGGGCGGGCTATGGCTACACCTTC
CASSEGPGAGYGYTF
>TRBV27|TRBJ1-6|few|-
TGTGCCAGCACCCCCGGGAGGAACAGGCAAAATTCACCCCTCCACTTT
CASTPGRNRQNSPLHF
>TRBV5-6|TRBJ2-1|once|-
TGTGCCAGCAGTCGACTCGGCCGGCAGGGTGGTGGCAATGAGCAGTTCTTC
CASSRLGRQGGGNEQFF
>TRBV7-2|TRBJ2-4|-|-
TGTGCCTGCAGCAGCAGCCCGAGATGGACTTCTGGGCAGTACTTC
CACSSSPRWTSGQYF
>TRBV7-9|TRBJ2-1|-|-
TGTGCCAGCAACGACGTGTACAATGAGCAGTTCTTC
CASNDVYNEQFF
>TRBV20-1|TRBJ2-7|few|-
TGCAGTGCTCCCGACAGGCGACTAACCTACGAGCAGTACTTC
CSAPDRRLTYEQYF
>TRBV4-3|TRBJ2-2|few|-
TGCGCCAGCAGCCAAGTGGAGGGGGCCGGGGAGCTGTTTTTT
CASSQVEGAGELFF
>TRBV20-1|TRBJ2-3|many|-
TGCAGTGCTACGAAACTGCTTATTAGCACAGATACGCAGTATTTT
CSATKLLISTDTQYF
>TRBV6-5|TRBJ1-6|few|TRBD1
TGTGCCAGCAGTTACCGGACAGGGGGCCCCCAGTCCTATAATTCACCCCTCCACTTT
CASSYRTGGPQSYNSPLHF
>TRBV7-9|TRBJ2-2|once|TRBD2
TGTGCCAGCAGCTCGCGGGGGACCCTAAACACCGGGGAGCTGTTTTTT
CASSSRGTLNTGELFF
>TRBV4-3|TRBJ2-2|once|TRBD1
TGCGCCAGCAGCCATGGACAGGGAACCGGGGAGCTGTTTTTT
CASSHGQGTGELFF
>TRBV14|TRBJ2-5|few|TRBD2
TGTGCCAGCAGCCACCTCAGCGGGGGGGCCGTTCTTCAAGAGACCCAGTACTTC
CASSHLSGGAVLQETQYF
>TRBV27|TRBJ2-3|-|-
TGTGCCAGCAGTTTATCTAGACAGACGGCGCAGTATTTT
CASSLSRQTAQYF
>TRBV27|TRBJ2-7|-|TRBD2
TGTGCCAGCAGTTCCGAGGGACTAGCGGGTCACGAGCAGTACTTC
CASSSEGLAGHEQYF
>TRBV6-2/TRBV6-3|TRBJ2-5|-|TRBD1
TGTGCCAGCAAAAAAACAGGGGGCAGGGAGACCCAGTACTTC
CASKKTGGRETQYF
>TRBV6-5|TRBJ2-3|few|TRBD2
TGTGCCAGCAGTGCTGCGGGGGGCCCAGATACGCAGTATTTT
CASSAAGGPDTQYF
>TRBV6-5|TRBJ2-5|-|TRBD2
TGTGCCAGCAGTTACCCCACGACTAGCGGGGCCCCAGGAACCCAGTACTTC
CASSYPTTSGAPGTQYF
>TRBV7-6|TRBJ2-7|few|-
TGTGCCAGCAGCTCCAGGGGTAACGAGCAGTACTTC
CASSSRGNEQYF
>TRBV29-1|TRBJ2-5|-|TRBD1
TGCAGCGTGCGGACAGGGTCAGAGACCCAGTACTTC
CSVRTGSETQYF
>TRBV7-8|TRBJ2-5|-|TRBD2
TGTGCCAGCAGGAGTAATAGCGGGGGGCTGCAAGAGACCCAGTACTTC
CASRSNSGGLQETQYF
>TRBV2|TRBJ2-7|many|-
TGTGCCAGCAGCCCCGGGCATGACGAGCAGTACTTC
CASSPGHDEQYF
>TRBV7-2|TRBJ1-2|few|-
TGTGCCAGCAGCCCCGCTGGAGGCTACATTAACTATGGCTACACCTTC
CASSPAGGYINYGYTF
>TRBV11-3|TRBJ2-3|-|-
TGTGCCAGCAGCTCGACCCGGGACGGCCCCAAGGATACGCAGTATTTT
CASSSTRDGPKDTQYF
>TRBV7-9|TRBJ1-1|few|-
TGTGCCAGCAGCTTTCCCCGAGGGGGGAACACTGAAGCTTTCTTT
CASSFPRGGNTEAFF
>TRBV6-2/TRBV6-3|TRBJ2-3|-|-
TGTGCCAGCAGAAATACAGGGTTCGCAGATACGCAGTATTTT
CASRNTGFADTQYF
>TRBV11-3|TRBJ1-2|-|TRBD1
TGTGCCAGCAGCGGAGAGGACAGGGGGCAGGATGGCTACACCTTC
CASSGEDRGQDGYTF